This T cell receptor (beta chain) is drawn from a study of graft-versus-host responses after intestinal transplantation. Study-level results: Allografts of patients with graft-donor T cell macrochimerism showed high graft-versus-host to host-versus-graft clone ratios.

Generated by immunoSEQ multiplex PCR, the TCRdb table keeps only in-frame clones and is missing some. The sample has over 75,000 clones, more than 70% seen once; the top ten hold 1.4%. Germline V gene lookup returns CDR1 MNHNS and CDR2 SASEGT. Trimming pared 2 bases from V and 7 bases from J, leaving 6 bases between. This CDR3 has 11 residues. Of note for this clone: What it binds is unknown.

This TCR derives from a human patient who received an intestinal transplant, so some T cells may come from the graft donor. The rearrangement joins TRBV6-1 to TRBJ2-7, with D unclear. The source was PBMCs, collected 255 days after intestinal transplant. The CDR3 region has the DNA TGTGCCAGCAGTGAAAAGTCTGAGCAGTACTTC. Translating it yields CASSEKSEQYF.